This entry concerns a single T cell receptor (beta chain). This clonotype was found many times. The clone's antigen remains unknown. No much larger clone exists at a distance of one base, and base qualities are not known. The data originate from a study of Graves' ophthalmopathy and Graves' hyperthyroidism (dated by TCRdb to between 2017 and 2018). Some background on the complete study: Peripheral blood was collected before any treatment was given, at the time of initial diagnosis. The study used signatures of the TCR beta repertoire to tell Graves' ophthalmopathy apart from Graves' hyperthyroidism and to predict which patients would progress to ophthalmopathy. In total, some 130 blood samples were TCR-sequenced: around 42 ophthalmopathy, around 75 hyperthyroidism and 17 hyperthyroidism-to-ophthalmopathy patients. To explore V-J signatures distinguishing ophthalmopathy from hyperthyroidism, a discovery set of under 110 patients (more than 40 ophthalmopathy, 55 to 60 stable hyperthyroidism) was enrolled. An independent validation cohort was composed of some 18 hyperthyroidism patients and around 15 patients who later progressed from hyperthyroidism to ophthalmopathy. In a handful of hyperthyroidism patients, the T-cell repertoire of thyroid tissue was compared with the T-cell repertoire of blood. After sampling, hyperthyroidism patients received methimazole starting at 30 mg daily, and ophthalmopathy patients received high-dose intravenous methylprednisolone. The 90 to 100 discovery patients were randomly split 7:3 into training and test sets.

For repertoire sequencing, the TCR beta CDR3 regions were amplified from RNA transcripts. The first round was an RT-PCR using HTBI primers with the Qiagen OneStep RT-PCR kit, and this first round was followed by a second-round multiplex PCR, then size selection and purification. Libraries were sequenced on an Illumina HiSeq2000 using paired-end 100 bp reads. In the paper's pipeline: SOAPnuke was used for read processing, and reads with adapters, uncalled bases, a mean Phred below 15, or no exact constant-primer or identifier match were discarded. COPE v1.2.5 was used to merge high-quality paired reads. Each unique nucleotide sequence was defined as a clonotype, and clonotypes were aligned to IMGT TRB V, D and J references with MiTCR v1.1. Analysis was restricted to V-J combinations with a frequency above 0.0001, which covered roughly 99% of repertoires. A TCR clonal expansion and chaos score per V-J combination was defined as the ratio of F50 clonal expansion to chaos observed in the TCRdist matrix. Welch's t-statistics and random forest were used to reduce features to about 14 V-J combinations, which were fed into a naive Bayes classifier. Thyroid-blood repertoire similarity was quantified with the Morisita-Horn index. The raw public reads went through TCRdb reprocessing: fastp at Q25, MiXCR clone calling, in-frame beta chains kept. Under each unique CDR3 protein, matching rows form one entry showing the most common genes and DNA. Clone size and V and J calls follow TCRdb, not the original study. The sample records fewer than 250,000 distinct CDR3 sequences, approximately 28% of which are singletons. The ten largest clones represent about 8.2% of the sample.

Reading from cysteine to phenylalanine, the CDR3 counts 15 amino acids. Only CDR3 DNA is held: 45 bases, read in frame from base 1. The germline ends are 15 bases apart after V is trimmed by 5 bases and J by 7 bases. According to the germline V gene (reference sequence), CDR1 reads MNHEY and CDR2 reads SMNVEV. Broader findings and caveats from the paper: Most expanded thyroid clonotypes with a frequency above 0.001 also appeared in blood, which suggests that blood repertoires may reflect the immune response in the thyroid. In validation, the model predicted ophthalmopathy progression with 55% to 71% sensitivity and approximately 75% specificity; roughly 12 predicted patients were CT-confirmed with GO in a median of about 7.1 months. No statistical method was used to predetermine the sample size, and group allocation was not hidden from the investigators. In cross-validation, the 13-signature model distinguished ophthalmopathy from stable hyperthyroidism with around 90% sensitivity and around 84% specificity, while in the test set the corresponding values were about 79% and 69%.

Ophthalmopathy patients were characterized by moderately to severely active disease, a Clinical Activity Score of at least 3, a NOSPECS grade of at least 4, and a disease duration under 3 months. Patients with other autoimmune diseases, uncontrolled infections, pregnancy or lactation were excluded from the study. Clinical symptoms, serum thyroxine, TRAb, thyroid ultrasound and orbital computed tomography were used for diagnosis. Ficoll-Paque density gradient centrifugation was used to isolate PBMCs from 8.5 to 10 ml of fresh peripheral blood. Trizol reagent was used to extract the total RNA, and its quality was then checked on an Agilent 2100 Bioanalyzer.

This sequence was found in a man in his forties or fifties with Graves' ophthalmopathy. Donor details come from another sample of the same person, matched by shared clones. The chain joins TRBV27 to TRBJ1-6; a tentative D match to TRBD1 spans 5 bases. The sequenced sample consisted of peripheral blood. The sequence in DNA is TGTGCCAGCAGTCCCGTAGCTGGGGGGAATTCACCCCTCCACTTT. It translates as CASSPVAGGNSPLHF.